This T cell receptor beta chain appears in the sequencing data of a study of blood T cells in healthy people across ages. This clonotype was counted a few times. The CDR3 is 15 amino acids. Germline CDR1 is MDHEN and CDR2 is SYDVKM. The authors ran a second PCR of about 6 to 11 cycles using a sample-barcoded 5' primer and a J-beta primer mix. All samples yielded 2.5 million or more CDR3-containing paired-end reads. TCRdb reprocessed the 5' RACE reads with MiXCR, giving one entry per CDR3 protein. The sample consists of over 1.5 million distinct CDR3 sequences, around half of them appearing once. Sequencing was carried out using blood. V is TRBV28 and J is TRBJ2-5, with 8 bases aligning to TRBD1. The J call may not be correct, given that the DNA end is closer to TRBJ2-7. This receptor was identified in a woman aged 40 to 50 in good health. The CDR3 loop is CASSSSGTGFHEQYF. Here the CDR3 DNA reads TGTGCCAGCAGTTCATCCGGGACAGGTTTCCACGAGCAGTACTTC.